This entry features one T cell receptor (beta chain) sequence. The treatment here: preoperative locoregional IRX-2 cytokine immunotherapy. Patients received preoperative, locoregional IRX-2 cytokine immunotherapy in a phase Ib study. Libraries were prepared by immunoSEQ multiplex PCR; TCRdb keeps only in-frame clonotypes and omits some of them. Here the sample spans approximately 20,000 clones, roughly 80% being singletons. This sample is part of a study of preoperative IRX-2 immunotherapy in early breast cancer. Germline V gene lookup returns CDR1 SGHDN and CDR2 FVKESK. V lost 9 bases and J 5 bases, leaving 17 bases between the germline ends. This CDR3 contains 14 residues.

The V gene is TRBV14, the J gene TRBJ2-1; D possibly corresponds to TRBD2 (6 bases). This receptor was obtained from a human donor with breast cancer. This specimen consisted of lymph node tissue, obtained after IRX-2 immunotherapy. The CDR3 region is CASSRDFGNNEQFF. The CDR3 nucleotides are TGTGCCAGTTCCCGGGACTTCGGGAACAATGAGCAGTTCTTC.